Presented here are 2 T cell receptor beta chains from one specimen sequenced in a study of T cells after yellow fever vaccination. Each CDR3 protein gets one entry after TCRdb re-called the 5' RACE reads with MiXCR. The table shows about 330,000 distinct CDR3 sequences, with roughly 3.9% occurring only once. The sequenced sample was PBMCs, obtained 5 days after the yellow fever booster vaccination. These receptors originate from a man between 18 and 29 years old who received the YFV17D yellow fever vaccine.

There are a few counts of this clonotype. Germline is not matched at one junction end, which may reflect a read error. The chain employs TRBV29-1 and TRBJ2-3; D is tentatively TRBD1 or TRBD2 (6 bases each). The CDR3 sequence is 11 residues long. Germline V lookup: CDR1 SQVTM, CDR2 ANQGSEA. DNA of the CDR3: TGCAGCGCTGGAGGCGGGACACCAAGCGTATTT. It translates to CSAGGGTPSVF.

This clonotype was observed many times. CDR3 loop: CASSRSGVETQYF. The CDR3 nucleotides read TGTGCCAGCAGTCGAAGCGGGGTAGAGACCCAGTACTTC. J is TRBJ2-5 and V is TRBV12-3 or TRBV12-4, with 7 positions matching TRBD2. V lost 5 bases, J lost 4 bases, and 4 bases stayed unmatched. The CDR3 consists of 13 residues.